This TCR beta chain stems from a study of blood T cell repertoires in COVID-19. Only in-frame clones appear in the TCRdb table, and some are missing; sequencing was by immunoSEQ multiplex PCR. The sample has about 140,000 clones; around 79% are singletons. The sample consisted of PBMCs or T cells enriched from blood (not recorded which). The sequence was collected from a woman between 50 and 59 years old who had recovered from COVID-19.

CDR3 loop: CASSLDGPADTQYF. The CDR3 DNA reads TGTGCCAGCAGCTTAGATGGCCCCGCAGATACGCAGTATTTT. The chain has TRBV11-3 and TRBJ2-3; D not certain. CDR3 length equals 14 residues. The germline V gene encodes CDR1 SGHNT and CDR2 YENEEA. V was shortened by 0 bases and J by 4 bases, with 8 bases between the two germline ends.